Detailed here is one T cell receptor (beta chain). The sample comes from a study of OX40 agonist ivuxolimab in advanced cancers. TCRdb keeps only in-frame clones here, not all; method: immunoSEQ multiplex PCR. In the table there are about 56,000 clones, more than 80% of which are singletons. V was cut by 3 bases and J by 2 bases, with 22 bases left in between. Germline V gene lookup returns CDR1 KGHSH and CDR2 LQKENI. The CDR3 totals 18 residues. Blood sampling took place at baseline, cycle 4 day 1, and cycle 7 day 1. The rearrangement uses TRBV18 and TRBJ1-2; no clear D gene. The source material was CD4+ or CD8+ T cells sorted from blood, sampled in a trial of the OX40 agonist ivuxolimab. The clonotype originates from an adult with an advanced solid tumor such as melanoma, head and neck, liver or kidney cancer. The CDR3 loop is CASSPLEGISSTNYGYTF. In DNA form, the CDR3 reads TGTGCCAGCTCACCCCTCGAGGGTATTTCCTCAACCAACTATGGCTACACCTTC.